Reported below is one T cell receptor beta chain. The length of the CDR3 is 16 residues. Per the germline V gene, CDR1 is LGHDT and CDR2 is YNNKEL (reference sequence). The V segment lost 0 bases and the J segment 0 bases; nucleotides outside the gene matches: 5. The data were produced by immunoSEQ multiplex PCR, yet TCRdb's version contains in-frame clones alone and is incomplete. The table has some 100,000 clones, around 89% seen once; the top ten hold about 2.4%. The data belong to a study of T cell responses to AZD1222 COVID-19 vaccine. This sequence originates from an adult who received the AZD1222 COVID-19 vaccine. The sample here was peripheral blood, taken 28 days after the second AZD1222 dose. The chain is built from TRBV3-1 (or the pseudogene TRBV3-2) and TRBJ2-7; 7 positions agree with TRBD2. The DNA of the CDR3 is TGTGCCAGCAGCCAAGATCAGCGGGGCAGCTCCTACGAGCAGTACTTC. Translated: CASSQDQRGSSYEQYF.